The 27 T cell receptor beta chains listed next were all sequenced from one sample in a study of blood T cell repertoires in COVID-19 (dated by TCRdb to between 2020 and 2021). Receptor libraries were prepared by the immunoSEQ multiplex PCR assay. TCRdb took this table from immuneACCESS and kept in-frame rearrangements with V and J called. Such tables lack part of the clones; where checked against another copy, unresolved V genes explain under half of the gap, and the rest is unexplained. Counted in this sample were 200,000 to 250,000 clones; about 86% of them appeared once. Of the sample, about 4.6% is held by the ten largest clones. What was sequenced was PBMCs or T cells enriched from blood (not recorded which). The receptor set was obtained from a woman in her thirties who had been exposed to COVID-19.

This rearrangement joins TRBV11-2 to TRBJ1-1, with D possibly matching TRBD1 (6 bases). The CDR3 runs to 18 residues. With 5 bases removed from V and 4 bases from J, the gap between germline ends came to 26 bases. Germline CDR1 and CDR2: SGHAT and FQNNGV. The CDR3 loop reads CASSPRQAGFPRFTEAFF. The CDR3 DNA follows: TGTGCCAGCAGCCCACGACAGGCAGGGTTCCCAAGGTTCACTGAAGCTTTCTTT.

The sample holds one count of this clone. The V call is TRBV7-6, the J call TRBJ2-7; no reliable D call. Trimming left V 2 bases short and J 3 bases short, with 8 bases between. The CDR3 consists of 13 residues. CDR1 SGHVS and CDR2 FNYEAQ come from the germline V gene. The CDR3 coding sequence is TGTGCCAGCAGCTTAAACATTTACTACGAGCAGTACTTC. Encoded protein: CASSLNIYYEQYF.

The gene calls are TRBV27 and TRBJ2-7; 7 positions agree with TRBD1. The V gene end was trimmed by 3 bases and the J gene end by 6 bases; junction bases not matched to a gene: 8. From germline, CDR1 is MNHEY and CDR2 SMNVEV (reference sequence). The CDR3 spans 14 residues. The CDR3 protein is CASSLAGPGGEQYF. The CDR3 DNA is TGTGCCAGCAGTTTGGCCGGGCCAGGGGGCGAGCAGTACTTC.

The CDR3 reads CAISESAYNSWHF. The DNA of the CDR3 is TGTGCCATCAGTGAGTCTGCGTATAATTCTTGGCATTTT. This chain uses TRBV10-3 with TRBJ1-5; D gene unclear. V was clipped by 0 bases and J by 15 bases, with 15 bases between them. The CDR3 runs 13 residues. Germline V lookup: CDR1 ENHRY, CDR2 SYGVKD.

CDR3 DNA: TGTGCCAGTGCCGGGACAGGGAATCAGCCCCAGCATTTT. Amino acids: CASAGTGNQPQHF. The rearrangement joins TRBV19 to TRBJ1-5, with 9 positions matching TRBD1. The CDR3 length is 13 residues. The V segment lost 8 bases and the J segment 4 bases; nucleotides outside the gene matches: 3. The germline CDR1 and CDR2 sequences are LNHDA and SQIVND (reference sequence).

V is TRBV5-1 and J is TRBJ2-1, with D perhaps matching TRBD2 (5 bases). In germline, CDR1 is SGHRS, CDR2 YFSETQ. The CDR3 loop spans 16 amino acids. The V gene lost 0 bases and the J gene lost 0 bases, with 10 bases spanning the gap. The CDR3 here is CASSLALGSSYNEQFF. In DNA form, the CDR3 reads TGCGCCAGCAGCTTGGCTCTAGGGAGCTCCTACAATGAGCAGTTCTTC.

The CDR3 DNA reads TGTGCCAGTACCGACCCGACAGGGACCGCAGATACGCAGTATTTT. It specifies CASTDPTGTADTQYF. V gene TRBV19 combines with J gene TRBJ2-3, with TRBD1 matching over 7 bases. Unmatched junction bases numbered 11, after V lost 7 bases and J lost 4 bases. Germline CDR1 and CDR2: LNHDA and SQIVND (reference sequence). This CDR3 is 15 amino acids long.

This chain links TRBV4-2 with TRBJ2-3; D perhaps matches TRBD1 (7 bases). The CDR3 runs to 16 residues. Trimming stripped 4 bases from V and 2 bases from J, with 16 bases between. Germline V gene sequence: CDR1 LGHNA, CDR2 YNFKEQ. Here the CDR3 DNA reads TGTGCCAGCAGCCCTGCGGGACAGAGCTACACAGATACGCAGTATTTT. This gives the protein CASSPAGQSYTDTQYF.

The chain carries TRBV11-2 and TRBJ2-7; TRBD1 matches at 11 bases. The CDR3 sequence is 15 residues long. The germline V gene has CDR1 SGHAT and CDR2 FQNNGV. With 5 bases clipped from V and 1 base from J, the junction kept 4 bases outside the gene matches. This CDR3 reads CASSVGQGASYEQYF. The CDR3 DNA sequence: TGTGCCAGCAGCGTAGGACAGGGGGCATCCTACGAGCAGTACTTC.

The rearrangement joins TRBV3-1 (or the pseudogene TRBV3-2) to TRBJ1-1; weak D call: TRBD1 (5 bases). The germline V gene encodes CDR1 LGHDT and CDR2 YNNKEL (reference sequence). The CDR3 runs to 15 residues. With 3 bases removed from V and 0 bases from J, the gap between germline ends came to 11 bases. The CDR3 DNA is TGTGCCAGCAGCCAGATGAACAGGCTGAACACTGAAGCTTTCTTT. It yields the protein CASSQMNRLNTEAFF.

The gene calls are TRBV11-3 and TRBJ1-6, with D maybe TRBD1 (6 bases). Germline CDR1 and CDR2: SGHNT and YENEEA. CDR3 length: 17 residues. V lost 0 bases and J lost 10, with 19 bases in between. The CDR3 reads CASSLEVIQGKGSPLHF. CDR3 nucleotides: TGTGCCAGCAGCTTAGAAGTGATTCAGGGGAAGGGGTCACCCCTCCACTTT.

The J gene is TRBJ2-5, the V gene TRBV11-2, with 13 bases matching TRBD2. The CDR3 has 15 residues. Losses at the gene ends were 8 bases for V and 1 base for J; bases not matched to a gene: 4. Germline V CDR1 and CDR2: SGHAT, FQNNGV. Here the CDR3 DNA reads TGTGCCAGCTGCAGGACTAGCGGGAGCCAAGAGACCCAGTACTTC. It encodes CASCRTSGSQETQYF.

V usage is TRBV9 and J usage is TRBJ2-2; D possibly corresponds to TRBD1 (6 bases). The germline gives CDR1 SGDLS, CDR2 YYNGEE. Trimming cost V 4 bases and J 7 bases, with 14 bases left between them. The CDR3 runs 14 residues. The CDR3 region is CASSPGTGIGELFF. The CDR3 region has the DNA TGTGCCAGCAGCCCAGGCACAGGGATCGGGGAGCTGTTTTTT.

The chain recombines TRBV5-1 with TRBJ1-2; possible D gene TRBD1, 6 bases. This CDR3 is built from 14 residues. Per the germline V gene, CDR1 is SGHRS and CDR2 is YFSETQ. V lost 0 bases to trimming and J lost 7 bases, with 13 bases between them. CDR3 amino acids: CASSLGYRVGGYTF. The CDR3 DNA is TGCGCCAGCAGCTTGGGGTACAGGGTTGGTGGCTACACCTTC.

This clone turned up a few times. The gene calls are TRBV28 and TRBJ1-5, with 7 bases identical to TRBD1. V lost 2 bases, J lost 0 bases, and 10 bases stayed unmatched. Germline lookup yields CDR1 MDHEN and CDR2 SYDVKM. The CDR3 covers 18 residues. As DNA, the CDR3 is TGTGCCAGCAGTTTAATTATCGAGGACAGGTATAGCAATCAGCCCCAGCATTTT. As protein: CASSLIIEDRYSNQPQHF.

In nucleotides, the CDR3 is TGTGCCAGTAGTGGGGACAGGGTGGACCAGCCCCAGCATTTT. Its translation: CASSGDRVDQPQHF. J is TRBJ1-5 and V is TRBV19; 9 bases align to TRBD1. CDR1 and CDR2 from the germline V gene are LNHDA and SQIVND (reference sequence). With 5 bases clipped from V and 7 bases from J, the junction kept 6 bases outside the gene matches. The CDR3 has 14 residues.

The V and J genes are TRBV27 and TRBJ1-1; D perhaps matches TRBD1 (5 bases). V was trimmed by 3 bases and J by 0 bases, leaving 17 bases between them. Germline V CDR1 and CDR2: MNHEY, SMNVEV (reference sequence). This CDR3 contains 17 residues. The CDR3 protein is CASSFWRGGGMNTEAFF. The CDR3 nucleotides are TGTGCCAGCAGTTTCTGGAGGGGCGGGGGTATGAACACTGAAGCTTTCTTT.

The chain joins TRBV5-8 to TRBJ2-7, with D possibly matching TRBD1 (5 bases). The CDR3 has 13 residues. V was cut by 4 bases and J by 4 bases, with 12 bases left in between. Germline CDR1 reads SGHTS; CDR2 reads YDEGEE. For the CDR3, the DNA is TGTGCCAGCAGCCCAGGACATTTTTACGAGCAGTACTTC. This encodes CASSPGHFYEQYF. The complete variable domain, with remaining parts taken from reference TRBV5-8 and TRBJ2-7, reads EAGVTQSPTHLIKTRGQQATLRCSPISGHTSVYWYQQALGLGLQFLLWYDEGEERNRGNFPPRFSGRQFPNYSSELNVNALELEDSALYLCASSPGHFYEQYFGPGTRLTVT.

The V gene is TRBV5-1, the J gene TRBJ1-5, with 8 bases identical to TRBD1. There are 15 residues in the CDR3. Per the germline V gene, CDR1 is SGHRS and CDR2 is YFSETQ. The trim removed 0 bases at V and 5 bases at J, leaving 4 bases unmatched. CDR3 bases: TGCGCCAGCAGCTTGGTGGCAGGGGGCCATCAGCCCCAGCATTTT. Protein product: CASSLVAGGHQPQHF.

This chain joins TRBV30 and TRBJ2-5; possibly TRBD1 for D (6 bases). This CDR3 comprises 16 residues. Germline V gene sequence: CDR1 GTSNPN, CDR2 SVGIG (reference sequence). The V end was cut by 2 bases, the J end by 1 base, with 17 bases between. The CDR3 coding sequence is TGTGCCTGGAGTCAATTAGGGCAGGGGCCCCAAGAGACCCAGTACTTC. Protein product: CAWSQLGQGPQETQYF.

The chain recombines TRBV28 with TRBJ1-5, with D possibly TRBD1 on 6 matching bases. There are 14 residues in the CDR3. V was pared by 9 bases and J by 0 bases, with 12 bases between. Germline V gene lookup returns CDR1 MDHEN and CDR2 SYDVKM. The chain's CDR3 is CASRTVNSNQPQHF. The CDR3 coding sequence is TGTGCCAGTCGGACAGTCAATAGCAATCAGCCCCAGCATTTT.

This chain links TRBV2 with TRBJ1-5; D remains unclear. CDR1 SNHLY and CDR2 FYNNEI come from the germline V gene. V gave up 5 bases and J gave up 6 bases, with 14 bases separating them. The CDR3 has 14 residues. The CDR3 region has the DNA TGTGCCAGCAGTTCTGTCCAGTCGGGTCAGCCCCAGCATTTT. It yields the protein CASSSVQSGQPQHF.

The V call is TRBV24-1, the J call TRBJ1-1; 7 bases match TRBD1. V gave up 3 bases and J gave up 1 base; unmatched junction bases: 4. This CDR3 has 15 amino acids. The germline CDR1 and CDR2 sequences are KGHDR and SFDVKD. This CDR3 reads CATSDRQGANTEAFF. The CDR3 DNA sequence: TGTGCCACCAGTGATCGACAGGGTGCGAACACTGAAGCTTTCTTT.

The chain recombines TRBV10-3 with TRBJ2-7; 9 positions match TRBD2. The germline V gene encodes CDR1 ENHRY and CDR2 SYGVKD. CDR3 length: 16 amino acids. The ends lost 1 base at V and 0 bases at J; junction bases unmatched: 4. CDR3 nucleotide sequence: TGTGCCATCAGTGAGTTGAGCGGGGGGAGCTCCTACGAGCAGTACTTC. Its translation: CAISELSGGSSYEQYF.

This chain links TRBV11-2 with TRBJ1-4; no definite D call. Germline values: CDR1 SGHAT, CDR2 FQNNGV. The CDR3 totals 15 residues. Between the trimmed V and J ends, which lost 2 bases and 5 bases, there was a span of 12 bases. CDR3 in amino acids: CASSLKTRNNEKLFF. The CDR3, as DNA: TGTGCCAGCAGCTTAAAGACAAGGAACAATGAAAAACTGTTTTTT.

This chain joins TRBV5-4 and TRBJ2-7; 10 bases are shared with TRBD1. Trimming took 1 base from V and 4 from J; bases not matched to a gene: 14. From germline, CDR1 is SGHNT and CDR2 YYREEE (reference sequence). This CDR3 spans 18 amino acids. This CDR3 reads CASSLFPDWGTGEYEQYF. CDR3 nucleotides: TGTGCCAGCAGCTTGTTTCCCGATTGGGGGACAGGGGAATACGAGCAGTACTTC.

The chain couples TRBV30 to TRBJ1-1, with 11 bases identical to TRBD1. With 5 bases clipped from V and 4 bases from J, the junction kept 0 bases outside the gene matches. The germline V gene encodes CDR1 GTSNPN and CDR2 SVGIG (reference sequence). The CDR3 runs 12 residues. CDR3 in DNA: TGTGCCTGGGGGACAGGGGGCACTGAAGCTTTCTTT. It encodes CAWGTGGTEAFF.